The T cell receptor (beta chain) under discussion was sequenced for a study of T cells after somatic rescue of genetic block. The germline V gene encodes CDR1 LNHDA and CDR2 SQIVND (reference sequence). V lost 1 base and J 1 base, leaving 5 bases between the germline ends. CDR3 length: 14 residues. Points on this clone: Other DNA sequences in the same sample also yield this CDR3.

Profiled with immunoSEQ multiplex PCR; TCRdb holds only in-frame clones, not every one. The sample lists about 52,000 clones; 90% to 97% were seen once. This rearrangement joins TRBV19 to TRBJ1-5; tentative D call: TRBD1 (5 bases). The sequence derives from a child less than two years old. Sequenced: peripheral blood mononuclear cells (PBMCs). For the CDR3, the DNA is TGTGCCAGTAGTATAGGGGACAGCAATCAGCCCCAGCATTTT. Amino acids: CASSIGDSNQPQHF.